This TCR beta chain was captured in a study of blood T cell repertoires in COVID-19. Study-wide context: The analysed material was cDNA or gDNA that came from T cells, B-cell-depleted T cells, or PBMCs.

Each participant's cohort was designated according to participant-reported clinical history. Among Cohort 3 donors, those recovered had two negative PCRs, clearance, or symptom resolution. On this clone: This same CDR3 is encoded by further DNA sequences in the sample.

Some clones are missing from TCRdb's copy, which holds only in-frame ones; the method was immunoSEQ multiplex PCR. Of approximately 290,000 clones detected, approximately 85% appear once; the ten largest clones hold more than 3.5%. This CDR3 spans 14 amino acids. Trimming shortened V by 1 base and J by 9 bases, and 10 bases separated the two germline ends. Germline loops: CDR1 SGHVS, CDR2 FNYEAQ. Material for sequencing was PBMCs or T cells enriched from blood (not recorded which). This receptor was identified in a woman in her 30s who had recovered from COVID-19. The chain couples TRBV7-6 to TRBJ1-6; a weak D match, TRBD1 (5 bases). The CDR3 DNA follows: TGTGCCAGCAGCTTAGGGCAGGGAGGTTCACCCCTCCACTTT. This gives the protein CASSLGQGGSPLHF. Supplemented by reference TRBV7-6 and TRBJ1-6, the full variable domain reads GAGVSQSPRYKVTKRGQDVALRCDPISGHVSLYWYRQALGQGPEFLTYFNYEAQQDKSGLPNDRFSAERPEGSISTLTIQRTEQRDSAMYRCASSLGQGGSPLHFGNGTRLTVT.